This T cell receptor beta chain was profiled in a study of blood T cell repertoires in COVID-19. Whole-study context: PBMCs, B-cell-depleted T cells, or T cells were the source of the cDNA or gDNA that made up the material.

The data were produced by immunoSEQ multiplex PCR, yet TCRdb's version contains in-frame clones alone and is incomplete. The repertoire includes almost 250,000 clones, roughly 82% of them detected once, and approximately 6% sits in the top ten. Germline-derived CDR1 and CDR2 are KGHSH and LQKENI. After removal of 5 bases from V and 1 base from J, the junction contained 9 bases not matched to a gene. The length of the CDR3 is 16 residues. Followed longitudinally, the Seattle patients had been enrolled during active infection. The sequence was obtained from a woman of 80 years or more with COVID-19, enrolled during active disease. The sequenced sample was peripheral blood. The chain combines TRBV18 with TRBJ2-3, with 7 bases identical to TRBD1. The CDR3 DNA follows: TGTGCCAGCTCATCCCAGACAGGGATTGGCACAGATACGCAGTATTTT. This gives the protein CASSSQTGIGTDTQYF.